The 18 T cell receptor beta chains in this list originate from one sample, sequenced in a study of blood T cell repertoires in COVID-19 (dated by TCRdb to the early 2020s). The method was the immunoSEQ multiplex PCR assay. TCRdb took this table from immuneACCESS and kept in-frame rearrangements with V and J called. Such tables lack part of the clones; where checked against another copy, unresolved V genes explain under half of the gap, and the rest is unexplained. Counted in this sample were about 250,000 clones; around 88% of them appeared once. The ten most abundant clones make up roughly 1.4% of the sample. Sequencing was performed on peripheral blood. The receptors here all came from a man at least 80 years old with acute or convalescent COVID-19.

The chain combines TRBV4-1 with TRBJ1-2; 8 positions agree with TRBD1. V dropped 1 base and J dropped 6; count of bases not matched to a gene: 4. Per germline, CDR1 MGHRA and CDR2 YSYEKL. The CDR3 has 14 amino acids. The CDR3 DNA reads TGCGCCAGCAGCCAAGCTGACAGGGGCGATGGCTACACCTTC. Encoded protein: CASSQADRGDGYTF.

The rearrangement links TRBV15 to TRBJ2-7; D remains unclear. Germline CDR1 is LNHNV and CDR2 is YYDKDF (reference sequence). Deletions cut 0 bases from V and 3 bases from J, with 18 bases between. The CDR3 totals 17 residues. CDR3 coding DNA: TGTGCCACCAGCAGAGATCTATCAAAGCGAATTTACTACGAGCAGTACTTC. Encoded protein: CATSRDLSKRIYYEQYF.

The gene calls are TRBV27 and TRBJ2-3; 14 bases are a match to TRBD2. The CDR3 loop spans 15 amino acids. V was pared by 6 bases and J by 4 bases, with 3 bases of the junction left unmatched. Germline-derived CDR1 and CDR2 are MNHEY and SMNVEV (reference sequence). The CDR3 here is CASRGLAGVADTQYF. CDR3 nucleotides: TGTGCCAGCAGGGGACTAGCGGGAGTCGCAGATACGCAGTATTTT.

The chain recombines TRBV18 with TRBJ2-7; D might be TRBD1 (6 bases). This CDR3 has 16 residues. Germline CDR1 reads KGHSH; CDR2 reads LQKENI. Trimming removed 3 bases at V and 6 bases at J, with 21 bases between. DNA for the CDR3: TGTGCCAGCTCACCCCGAGGACAGCCTAGTAGTGGCGAGCAGTACTTC. It codes for CASSPRGQPSSGEQYF.

The chain employs TRBV4-1 and TRBJ2-2; the match to TRBD2 covers 12 bases. The CDR3 runs to 20 residues. The germline V gene encodes CDR1 MGHRA and CDR2 YSYEKL. Trimming at V came to 0 bases and at J to 5 bases, leaving 13 bases not matched to a gene. CDR3 residues: CASSQDRFLGGLAGTGELFF. CDR3 DNA sequence: TGCGCCAGCAGCCAAGATAGGTTCCTAGGGGGACTAGCGGGTACCGGGGAGCTGTTTTTT.

This clone was seen just once. The CDR3 DNA reads TGTGCCAGCAGCTCGGCGGGGGGCACGACTGAAGCTTTCTTT. Its translation: CASSSAGGTTEAFF. The rearrangement joins TRBV7-2 to TRBJ1-1; maybe TRBD1 (6 bases). Trimming removed 4 bases at V and 5 bases at J, with 14 bases between. There are 14 residues in the CDR3. Germline loops: CDR1 SGHTA, CDR2 FQGNSA.

In nucleotides, the CDR3 is TGCAGCGTTCAAGGCAGGGCCCCAGGGGGGGGCTACACCTTC. The encoded protein is CSVQGRAPGGGYTF. V and J are TRBV29-1 and TRBJ1-2; 7 bases are shared with TRBD1. The CDR3 length is 14 residues. V lost 5 bases, J lost 8 bases, and 14 bases stayed unmatched. The V gene's germline CDR1 is SQVTM and CDR2 ANQGSEA. The full variable domain, rest sourced from reference TRBV29-1 and TRBJ1-2, is SAVISQKPSRDICQRGTSLTIQCQVDSQVTMMFWYRQQPGQSLTLIATANQGSEATYESGFVIDKFPISRPNLTFSTLTVSNMSPEDSSIYLCSVQGRAPGGGYTFGSGTRLTVV.

The rearrangement uses TRBV5-1 and TRBJ1-2, with 9 bases identical to TRBD1. Germline CDR1 reads SGHRS; CDR2 reads YFSETQ. This CDR3 has 15 residues. Losses at the gene ends were 2 bases for V and 6 bases for J; bases not matched to a gene: 8. CDR3 loop: CASSFSGQGADGYTF. DNA of the CDR3: TGCGCCAGCAGCTTCTCGGGACAGGGAGCGGATGGCTACACCTTC.

The sample holds one count of this clone. CDR3 DNA sequence: TGTGCCAGCAGCCAGACGGGACAGGGCAGGTCACCCCTCCACTTT. Residues: CASSQTGQGRSPLHF. The rearrangement joins TRBV7-6 to TRBJ1-6; 9 nucleotides match TRBD1. Trimming took 5 bases from V and 10 from J; bases not matched to a gene: 9. CDR3 size: 15 residues. Germline CDR1 SGHVS, CDR2 FNYEAQ.

This chain links TRBV5-4 with TRBJ2-5; 7 bases align to TRBD1. Germline CDR1 SGHNT, CDR2 YYREEE (reference sequence). The J segment lost 4 bases and the V segment lost 0 bases, leaving 6 bases of the junction unmatched. CDR3 size: 15 residues. CDR3 DNA: TGTGCCAGCAGCTTGGACTCGACAGGGCCAGAGACCCAGTACTTC. Encoded protein: CASSLDSTGPETQYF.

This clone was found a few times. The J gene is TRBJ1-5, the V gene TRBV6-2 or TRBV6-3; the D is unclear. There are 15 residues in the CDR3. Germline assignment: CDR1 MNHEY and CDR2 SVGEGT. V dropped 5 bases and J dropped 1 base, with 12 bases sitting between them. Here the CDR3 DNA reads TGTGCCAGCAGTCCCCTCAGCGGGAGCAATCAGCCCCAGCATTTT. It translates to CASSPLSGSNQPQHF.

The chain links TRBV7-2 to TRBJ1-2; a weak D match, TRBD1 (6 bases). The CDR3 totals 15 residues. V shed 5 bases and J shed 4 bases, with 17 bases lying between them. The germline gives CDR1 SGHTA, CDR2 FQGNSA. This CDR3 reads CASSPLGAFSYGYTF. CDR3 in DNA: TGTGCCAGCAGCCCCTTGGGGGCCTTTAGCTATGGCTACACCTTC.

J is TRBJ1-3 and V is TRBV28; D possibly corresponds to TRBD1 (5 bases). With 3 bases removed from V and 1 base from J, the gap between germline ends came to 7 bases. The CDR3 has 14 amino acids. CDR1 MDHEN and CDR2 SYDVKM come from the germline V gene. This chain's CDR3 is CASSFRDSGNTIYF. CDR3 coding DNA: TGTGCCAGCAGTTTCAGGGATTCTGGAAACACCATATATTTT. The full variable domain, with the rest looked up from reference TRBV28 and TRBJ1-3, is DVKVTQSSRYLVKRTGEKVFLECVQDMDHENMFWYRQDPGLGLRLIYFSYDVKMKEKGDIPEGYSVSREKKERFSLILESASTNQTSMYLCASSFRDSGNTIYFGEGSWLTVV.

The V gene is TRBV5-1, the J gene TRBJ1-4; D perhaps matches TRBD1 (5 bases). CDR1 and CDR2 from the germline V gene are SGHRS and YFSETQ. The V end lost 3 bases, the J end lost 6 bases, and 12 bases lay between the germline ends. CDR3 size: 14 residues. The CDR3 region is CASSSGTLDEKLFF. Written as DNA, the CDR3 is TGCGCCAGCAGCTCGGGGACTCTGGATGAAAAACTGTTTTTT.

The rearrangement links TRBV9 to TRBJ1-1, with D unclear. In germline, CDR1 is SGDLS, CDR2 YYNGEE. The CDR3 extends over 15 amino acids. V was clipped by 0 bases and J by 4 bases, with 13 bases between them. The CDR3 DNA follows: TGTGCCAGCAGCGTAGTGGCCGAGGTGCCCACTGAAGCTTTCTTT. It translates to CASSVVAEVPTEAFF.

V and J are TRBV7-9 and TRBJ2-2, with TRBD1 as a possible D gene (6 bases). Trimming shortened V by 5 bases and J by 5 bases, and 18 bases separated the two germline ends. Germline lookup yields CDR1 SEHNR and CDR2 FQNEAQ (reference sequence). This CDR3 is 16 amino acids long. This CDR3 reads CASSAAGIRGTGELFF. As DNA, the CDR3 is TGTGCCAGCAGCGCCGCCGGGATTAGGGGGACCGGGGAGCTGTTTTTT.

The genes are TRBV27 and TRBJ2-7; 8 nucleotides agree with TRBD1. In germline, CDR1 is MNHEY, CDR2 SMNVEV (reference sequence). J gave up 2 bases and V 3 bases, and 6 bases lay outside the gene matches. The CDR3 extends over 15 amino acids. The CDR3 bases are TGTGCCAGCAGTTTCTCCCAGGGGGCACCCTACGAGCAGTACTTC. Translation gives CASSFSQGAPYEQYF.

J is TRBJ2-1 and V is TRBV15; the match to TRBD2 covers 7 bases. V gave up 1 base and J gave up 6 bases; unmatched junction bases: 12. This CDR3 comprises 17 residues. CDR1 and CDR2 (germline): LNHNV, YYDKDF (reference sequence). The CDR3 bases are TGTGCCACCAGCAGAGGGGAAAGGCGGGGGTCTGTCAATGAGCAGTTCTTC. It is translated as CATSRGERRGSVNEQFF.